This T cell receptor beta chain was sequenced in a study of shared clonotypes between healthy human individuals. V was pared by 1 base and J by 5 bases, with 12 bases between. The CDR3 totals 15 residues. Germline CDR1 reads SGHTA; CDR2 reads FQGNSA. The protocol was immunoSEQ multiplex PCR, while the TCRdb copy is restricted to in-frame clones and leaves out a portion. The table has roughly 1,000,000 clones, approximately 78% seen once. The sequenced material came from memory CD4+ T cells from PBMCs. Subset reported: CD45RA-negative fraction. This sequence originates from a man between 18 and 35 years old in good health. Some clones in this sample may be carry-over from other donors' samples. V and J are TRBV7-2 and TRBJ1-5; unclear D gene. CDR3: CASSLEVSFHQPQHF. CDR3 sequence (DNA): TGTGCCAGCAGCTTAGAGGTCAGCTTTCATCAGCCCCAGCATTTT.